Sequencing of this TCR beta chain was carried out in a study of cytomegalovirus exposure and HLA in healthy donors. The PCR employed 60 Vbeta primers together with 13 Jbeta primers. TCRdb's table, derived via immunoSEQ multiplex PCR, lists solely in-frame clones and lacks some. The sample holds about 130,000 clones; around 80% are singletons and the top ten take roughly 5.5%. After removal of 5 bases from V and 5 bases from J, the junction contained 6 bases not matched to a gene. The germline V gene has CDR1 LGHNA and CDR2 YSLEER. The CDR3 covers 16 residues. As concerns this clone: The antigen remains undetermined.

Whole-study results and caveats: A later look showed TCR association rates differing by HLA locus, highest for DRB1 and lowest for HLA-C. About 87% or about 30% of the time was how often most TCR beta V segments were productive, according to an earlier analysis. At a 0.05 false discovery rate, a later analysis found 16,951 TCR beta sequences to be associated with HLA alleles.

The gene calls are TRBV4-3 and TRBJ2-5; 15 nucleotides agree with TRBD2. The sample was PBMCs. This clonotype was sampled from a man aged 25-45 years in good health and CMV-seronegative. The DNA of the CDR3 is TGCGCCAGCAGCTTAGGGACTAGCGGGGGGCGGGAGACCCAGTACTTC. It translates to CASSLGTSGGRETQYF.